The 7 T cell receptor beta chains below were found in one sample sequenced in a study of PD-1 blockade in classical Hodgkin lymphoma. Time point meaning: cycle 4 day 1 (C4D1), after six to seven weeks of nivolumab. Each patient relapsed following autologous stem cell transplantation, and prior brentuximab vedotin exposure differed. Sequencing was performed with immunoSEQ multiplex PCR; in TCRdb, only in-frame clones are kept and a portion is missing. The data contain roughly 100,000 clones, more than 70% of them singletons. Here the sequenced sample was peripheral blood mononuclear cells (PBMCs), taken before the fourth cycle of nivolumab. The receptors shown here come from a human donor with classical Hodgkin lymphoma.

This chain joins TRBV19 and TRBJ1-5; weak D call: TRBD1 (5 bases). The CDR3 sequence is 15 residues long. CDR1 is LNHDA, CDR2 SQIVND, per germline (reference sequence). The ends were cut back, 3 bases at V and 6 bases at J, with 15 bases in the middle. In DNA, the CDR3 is TGTGCCAGTAGTATGGGTGGGGCCCGAGGTCAGCCCCAGCATTTT. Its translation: CASSMGGARGQPQHF.

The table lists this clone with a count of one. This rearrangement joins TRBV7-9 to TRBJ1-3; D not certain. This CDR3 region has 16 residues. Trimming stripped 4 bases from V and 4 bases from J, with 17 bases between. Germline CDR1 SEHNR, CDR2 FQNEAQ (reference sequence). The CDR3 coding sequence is TGTGCCAGCAGCTCCAGGAACACGGAATTCGGAAACACCATATATTTT. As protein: CASSSRNTEFGNTIYF.

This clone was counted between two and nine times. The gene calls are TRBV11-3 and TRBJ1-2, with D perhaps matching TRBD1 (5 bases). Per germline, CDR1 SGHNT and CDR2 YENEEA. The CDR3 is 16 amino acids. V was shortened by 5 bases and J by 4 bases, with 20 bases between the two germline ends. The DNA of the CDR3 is TGTGCCAGCAGCAGAGCGGACTGGGGCCTTCGCTATGGCTACACCTTC. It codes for CASSRADWGLRYGYTF.

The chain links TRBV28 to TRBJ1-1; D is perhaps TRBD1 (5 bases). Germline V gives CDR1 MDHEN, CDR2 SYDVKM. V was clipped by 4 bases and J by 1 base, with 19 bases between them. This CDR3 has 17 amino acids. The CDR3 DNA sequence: TGTGCCAGCAGTTCCGGGACCATCTCCTCGGCGAACACTGAAGCTTTCTTT. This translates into CASSSGTISSANTEAFF.

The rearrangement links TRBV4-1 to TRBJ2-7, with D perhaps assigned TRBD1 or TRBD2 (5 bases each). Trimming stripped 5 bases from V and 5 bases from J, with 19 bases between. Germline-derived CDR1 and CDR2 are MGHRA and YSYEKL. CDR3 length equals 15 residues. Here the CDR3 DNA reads TGCGCCAGCAGCGTAAGGGGTGGGGAGAGGCACGAGCAGTACTTC. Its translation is CASSVRGGERHEQYF.

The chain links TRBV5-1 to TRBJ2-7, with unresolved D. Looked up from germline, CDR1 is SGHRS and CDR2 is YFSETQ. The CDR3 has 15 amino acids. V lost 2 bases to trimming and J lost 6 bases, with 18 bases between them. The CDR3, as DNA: TGCGCCAGCAGCTTTACCGGGTCCATTGCTATCGAGCAGTACTTC. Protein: CASSFTGSIAIEQYF.

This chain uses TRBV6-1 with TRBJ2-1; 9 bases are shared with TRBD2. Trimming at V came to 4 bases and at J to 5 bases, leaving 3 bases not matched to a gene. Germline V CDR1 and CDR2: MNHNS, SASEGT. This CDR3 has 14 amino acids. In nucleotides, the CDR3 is TGTGCCAGCAGTGTGACTAGCGGAAACAATGAGCAGTTCTTC. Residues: CASSVTSGNNEQFF.